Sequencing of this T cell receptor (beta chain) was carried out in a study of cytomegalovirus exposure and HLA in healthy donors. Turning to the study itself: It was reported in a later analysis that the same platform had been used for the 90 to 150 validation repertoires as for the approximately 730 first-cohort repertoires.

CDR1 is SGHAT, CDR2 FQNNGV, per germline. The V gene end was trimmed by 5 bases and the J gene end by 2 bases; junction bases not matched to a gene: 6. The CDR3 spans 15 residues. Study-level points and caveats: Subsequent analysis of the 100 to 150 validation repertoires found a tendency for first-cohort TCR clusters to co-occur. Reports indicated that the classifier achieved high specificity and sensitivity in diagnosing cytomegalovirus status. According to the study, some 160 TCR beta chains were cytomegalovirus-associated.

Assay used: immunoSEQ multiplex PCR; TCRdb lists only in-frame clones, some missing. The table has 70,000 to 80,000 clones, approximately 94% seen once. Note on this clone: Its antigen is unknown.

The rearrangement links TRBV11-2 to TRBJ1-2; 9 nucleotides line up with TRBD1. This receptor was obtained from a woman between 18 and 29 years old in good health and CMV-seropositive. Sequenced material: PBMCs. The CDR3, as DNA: TGTGCCAGCAGCCTGGCGGGACAGGGAAACTATGGCTACACCTTC. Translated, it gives CASSLAGQGNYGYTF.